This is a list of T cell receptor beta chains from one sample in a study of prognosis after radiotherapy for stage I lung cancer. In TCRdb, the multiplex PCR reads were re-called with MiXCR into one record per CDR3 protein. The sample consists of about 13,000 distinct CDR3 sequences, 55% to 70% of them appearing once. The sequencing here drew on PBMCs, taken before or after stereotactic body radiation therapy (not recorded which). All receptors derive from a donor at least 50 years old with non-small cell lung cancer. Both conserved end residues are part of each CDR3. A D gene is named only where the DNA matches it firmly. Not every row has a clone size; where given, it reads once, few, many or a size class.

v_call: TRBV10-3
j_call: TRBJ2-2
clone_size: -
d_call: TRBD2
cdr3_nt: TGTGCCATCAGTGTTGGTTCAGCGGGAGTTGTTTCCGTGGAGCTGTTTTTT
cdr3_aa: CAISVGSAGVVSVELFF

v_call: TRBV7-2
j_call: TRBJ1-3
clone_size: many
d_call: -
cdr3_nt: TGTGCCAGCAGCTCGCCTTCCGGGACCTACGGGTCTGGAAACACCATATATTTT
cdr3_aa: CASSSPSGTYGSGNTIYF

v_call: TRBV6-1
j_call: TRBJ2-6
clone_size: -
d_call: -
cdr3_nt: TGTGCCAGCAGCCTTATCTCCGGGGCCAACGTCCTGACTTTC
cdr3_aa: CASSLISGANVLTF

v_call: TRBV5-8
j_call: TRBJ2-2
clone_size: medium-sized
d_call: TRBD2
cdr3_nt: TGTGCCAGCAGCTCGTATCCCGGGACTAGCGGAACCGGGGAGCTGTTTTTT
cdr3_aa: CASSSYPGTSGTGELFF

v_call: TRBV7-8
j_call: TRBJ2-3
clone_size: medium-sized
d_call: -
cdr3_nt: TGTGCCAGCAGCTTCGGCTTTACAGATACGCAGTATTTT
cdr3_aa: CASSFGFTDTQYF

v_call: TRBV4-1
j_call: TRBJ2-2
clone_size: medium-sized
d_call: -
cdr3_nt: TGCGCCAGCAGCCCGTCAGGGGGGAGGCACACCGGGGAGCTGTTTTTT
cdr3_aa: CASSPSGGRHTGELFF

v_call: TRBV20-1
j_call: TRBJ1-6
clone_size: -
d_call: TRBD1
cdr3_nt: TGCAGTGCTTGGGGAGGGGGACAGTATAATTCACCCCTCCACTTT
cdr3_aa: CSAWGGGQYNSPLHF

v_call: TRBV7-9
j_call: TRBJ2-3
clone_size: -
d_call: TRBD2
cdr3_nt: TGTGCCAGCAGCTTGACTAGCGGGAGAACAGATACGCATTATTTT
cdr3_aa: CASSLTSGRTDTHYF

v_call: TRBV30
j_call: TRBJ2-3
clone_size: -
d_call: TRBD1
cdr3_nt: TGTGCCTGGACACAGGGGTGGGCAGATACGCAGTATTTT
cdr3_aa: CAWTQGWADTQYF

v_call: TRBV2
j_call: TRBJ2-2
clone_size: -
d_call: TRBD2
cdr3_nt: TGTGCCAGCAGGGCACTAGCGGGGATCACCGGGGAGCTGTTTTTT
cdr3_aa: CASRALAGITGELFF

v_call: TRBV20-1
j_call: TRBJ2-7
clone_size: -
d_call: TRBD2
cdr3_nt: TGCAGTGCTAGAGATGGGACTAGCAGATCTTGGATTAGTTACGAGCAGTACTTC
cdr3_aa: CSARDGTSRSWISYEQYF

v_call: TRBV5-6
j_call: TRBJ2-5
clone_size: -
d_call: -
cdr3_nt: TGTGCCAGCAGCTCAACGGGATCACGGGAGACCCAGTACTTC
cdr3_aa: CASSSTGSRETQYF

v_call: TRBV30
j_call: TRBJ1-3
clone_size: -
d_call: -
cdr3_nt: TGTGCCTGGAGTGGGTCCGTCTCTGGAAACACCATATATTTT
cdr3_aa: CAWSGSVSGNTIYF

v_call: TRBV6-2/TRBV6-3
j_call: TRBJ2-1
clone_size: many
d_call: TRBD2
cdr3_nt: TGTGCCAGCAGTTGGGGACTAGCGGGAGTTCGTAGTGAGCAGTTCTTC
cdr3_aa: CASSWGLAGVRSEQFF

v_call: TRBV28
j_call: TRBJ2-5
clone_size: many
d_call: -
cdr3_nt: TGTGCCAGCAAACAGGGCCAAGAGACCCAGTACTTC
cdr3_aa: CASKQGQETQYF

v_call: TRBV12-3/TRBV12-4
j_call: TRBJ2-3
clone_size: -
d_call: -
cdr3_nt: TGTGCCAGCACAGGGTACGGAGATACGCAGTATTTT
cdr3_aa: CASTGYGDTQYF

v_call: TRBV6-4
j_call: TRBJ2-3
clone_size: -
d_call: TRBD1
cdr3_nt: TGTGCCAGCATCAGCCAGGGGGCGCAAGGCACAGATACGCAGTATTTT
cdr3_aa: CASISQGAQGTDTQYF

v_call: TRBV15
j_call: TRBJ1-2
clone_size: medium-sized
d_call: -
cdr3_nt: TGTGCCACCAGCAGAGGTGATGGGGCCGATGGCTACACCTTC
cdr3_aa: CATSRGDGADGYTF

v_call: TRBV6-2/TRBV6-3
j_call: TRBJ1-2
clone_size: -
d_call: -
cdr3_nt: TGTGCCAGCAGTGTCACACCCTTGGTGTTCTATGGCTACACCTTC
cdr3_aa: CASSVTPLVFYGYTF

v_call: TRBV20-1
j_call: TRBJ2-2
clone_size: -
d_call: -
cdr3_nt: TGCAGTGCTACCGGACGGCCCGGGGAGCTGTTTTTT
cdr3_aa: CSATGRPGELFF

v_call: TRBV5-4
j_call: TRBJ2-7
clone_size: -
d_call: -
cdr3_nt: TGTGCCAGCAGCCTAGAGGGAGTTCTCTACGAGCAGTACTTC
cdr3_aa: CASSLEGVLYEQYF

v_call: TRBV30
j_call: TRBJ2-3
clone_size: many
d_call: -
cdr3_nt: TGTGCCTGGAGTGCCCTAGGGGCCGGCACAGATACGCAGTATTTT
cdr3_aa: CAWSALGAGTDTQYF

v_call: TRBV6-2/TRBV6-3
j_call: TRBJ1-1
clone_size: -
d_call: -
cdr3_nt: TGTGCCAGCAGTTACTCGTGGGTACAGTCTAATGAAGCTTTCTTT
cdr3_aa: CASSYSWVQSNEAFF

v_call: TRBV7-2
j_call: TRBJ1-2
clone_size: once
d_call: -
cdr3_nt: TGTGCCAGCAGCTTAGTTTTTGGCGGGGTCTACACCTTC
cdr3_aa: CASSLVFGGVYTF

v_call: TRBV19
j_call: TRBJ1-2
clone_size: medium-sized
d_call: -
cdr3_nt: TGTGCCAGTAGTATTGGGTTGGGGGTGGGGCTGATCTATGGCTACACCTTC
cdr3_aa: CASSIGLGVGLIYGYTF

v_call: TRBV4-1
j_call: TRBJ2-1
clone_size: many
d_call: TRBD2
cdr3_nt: TGCGCCAGCAGCCAAGCGGGACTAGCGGGAGTAGTGAATGAGCAGTTCTTC
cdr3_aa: CASSQAGLAGVVNEQFF

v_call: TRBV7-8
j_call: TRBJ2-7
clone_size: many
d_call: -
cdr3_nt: TGTGCCAGTGGGACGGAACCCTACGAGCAGTACTTC
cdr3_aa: CASGTEPYEQYF